What follows are 15 T cell receptor beta chains derived from one specimen sequenced in a study of regulatory T cells in long-lasting Graves disease (dated by TCRdb to about 2021). The time point label on this specimen signifies: newly diagnosed GD, antithyroid drugs for less than 3 months. For both TCR sequencing and RNA sequencing, RNA was extracted from PBMCs in TRIzol. Receptor libraries were prepared by multiplex PCR. Sequencing was performed on an Illumina HiSeq 4000. To build TCR beta libraries, CDR3 regions were amplified by Arm-PCR using iRepertoire HTBI primers. The public reads were quality trimmed at Q25 with fastp and then assembled into clones with MiXCR by TCRdb, keeping productive beta chains. Merged by CDR3 protein, the rows form single entries marked with the most common genes and DNA. Counted in this sample were 410,000 or so distinct CDR3 sequences; just under 15% of them appeared once. Around 17% of the sample is in the top ten clones.

This sample was also put to use in a study of T cells in Graves' hyperthyroidism and ophthalmopathy.

The specimen comprised peripheral blood mononuclear cells (PBMCs), sampled at new diagnosis, from a patient treated with antithyroid drugs. The receptors come from a woman in her twenties or thirties with Graves disease. Donor details come from another sample of the same person, matched by shared clones.

The chain combines TRBV20-1 with TRBJ2-5; 11 positions agree with TRBD2. From germline, CDR1 is DFQATT and CDR2 SNEGSKA (reference sequence). CDR3 size: 15 residues. Unmatched junction bases numbered 7, after V lost 3 bases and J lost 4 bases. CDR3 in DNA: TGCAGTGCTAGCCAGACTAGCGGGGAGTCAGAGACCCAGTACTTC. Encoded protein: CSASQTSGESETQYF.

The chain links TRBV19 to TRBJ2-1, with D tentatively TRBD2 (6 bases). Trimming removed 10 bases at V and 1 base at J, with 17 bases between. The CDR3 consists of 15 residues. Germline lookup yields CDR1 LNHDA and CDR2 SQIVND (reference sequence). CDR3 sequence (DNA): TGTGCCACCATCAATGGAGCGGGTTCCTACAATGAGCAGTTCTTC. This gives the protein CATINGAGSYNEQFF.

There are a few counts of this clonotype. The chain links TRBV30 to TRBJ2-5; 8 bases are shared with TRBD2. The V and J ends lost 2 bases and 4 bases, in that order; junction bases with no gene match: 0. This CDR3 has 12 amino acids. In germline, CDR1 is GTSNPN, CDR2 SVGIG (reference sequence). DNA for the CDR3: TGTGCCTGGAGTCTAGCGGGAGAGACCCAGTACTTC. This translates into CAWSLAGETQYF.

The sample holds many counts of this clonotype. This rearrangement joins TRBV5-1 to TRBJ1-1, with D tentatively TRBD1 (6 bases). Trimming pared 0 bases from V and 4 bases from J, leaving 16 bases between. The CDR3 sequence is 16 residues long. Germline V lookup: CDR1 SGHRS, CDR2 YFSETQ. CDR3 in amino acids: CASSLVPGAQGTEAFF. The DNA for the CDR3 is TGCGCCAGCAGCTTGGTTCCAGGGGCGCAGGGCACTGAAGCTTTCTTT.

This clonotype was counted a few times. The rearrangement joins TRBV5-1 to TRBJ2-1, with 8 bases aligning to TRBD1. With V trimmed by 3 bases and J by 15 bases, 14 bases remained unmatched. Germline CDR1 is SGHRS and CDR2 is YFSETQ. CDR3 size: 14 residues. The CDR3 DNA follows: TGCGCCAGCAGCTCCCAGGGGGCGAGCACTGAACCGTTCTTC. The encoded protein is CASSSQGASTEPFF.

This clonotype has a handful of counts. V gene TRBV19 combines with J gene TRBJ2-3; 10 nucleotides match TRBD2. Per germline, CDR1 LNHDA and CDR2 SQIVND (reference sequence). V was clipped by 5 bases and J by 0 bases; unmatched bases: 14. This CDR3 has 19 residues. The CDR3 DNA sequence: TGTGCCAGTAGTTATGTTAGGACTAGCGGAGACTTTAGCACAGATACGCAGTATTTT. Amino acid sequence: CASSYVRTSGDFSTDTQYF.

This clonotype was counted ten times or more. The rearrangement uses TRBV12-3 or TRBV12-4 and TRBJ2-7; D is perhaps TRBD2 (6 bases). Trimming took off 5 bases at V and 2 bases at J, with 10 bases between the two ends. The CDR3 contains 13 residues. The CDR3 bases are TGTGCCAGCAGTCCGGGGGTTGCCTACGAGCAGTACTTC. It yields the protein CASSPGVAYEQYF.

Many counts were recorded for this clonotype. CDR3 region: CASSLRTAEKLFF. The DNA for the CDR3 is TGTGCCAGCAGTCTGAGGACAGCTGAAAAACTGTTTTTT. The rearrangement links TRBV2 to TRBJ1-4; weak D call: TRBD1 (6 bases). Between the trimmed V and J ends, which lost 5 bases and 7 bases, there was a span of 11 bases. The CDR3 has 13 residues. CDR1 and CDR2 (germline): SNHLY, FYNNEI.

Worth noting for this clonotype: This may arise from a read error, as a much more abundant clone is one base away. The chain couples TRBV28 to TRBJ1-4; 8 bases match TRBD1. This CDR3 is built from 15 residues. The V gene's germline CDR1 is MDHEN and CDR2 SYDVKM. The V segment lost 6 bases and the J segment 4 bases; nucleotides outside the gene matches: 7. CDR3 coding DNA: TGTGCCAGCAGGCCCGGGACAGGAGATAATGAAAAACTGTTTTTT. Encoded protein: CASRPGTGDNEKLFF. The variable domain in full, with the rest retrieved from reference TRBV28 and TRBJ1-4, is DVKVTQSSRYLVKRTGEKVFLECVQDMDHENMFWYRQDPGLGLRLIYFSYDVKMKEKGDIPEGYSVSREKKERFSLILESASTNQTSMYLCASRPGTGDNEKLFFGSGTQLSVL.

This clonotype was recorded at least ten times. The V call is TRBV7-3, the J call TRBJ2-7; 7 bases agree with TRBD1. CDR3 length equals 13 residues. J lost 5 bases, V lost 2 bases, and 3 bases had no gene match. Germline-derived CDR1 and CDR2 are SGHTA and FQGTGA. The CDR3: CASSLDRDNEQYF. CDR3 sequence (DNA): TGTGCCAGCAGCTTAGACAGGGACAACGAGCAGTACTTC.

This clonotype appeared a few times. The chain has TRBV9 and TRBJ2-7; the D gene is possibly TRBD2 (5 bases). This CDR3 has 14 amino acids. The V and J ends lost 3 bases and 2 bases respectively, with 12 bases between them. The germline V gene has CDR1 SGDLS and CDR2 YYNGEE. The CDR3 here is CASSARGLTYEQYF. The CDR3 DNA follows: TGTGCCAGCAGCGCACGGGGTCTTACCTACGAGCAGTACTTC.

This clonotype was picked up a small number of times. CDR3 DNA sequence: TGTGCCAGCAGCGTAGAGGGAAATGAAGCTTTCTTT. Translating it yields CASSVEGNEAFF. J is TRBJ1-1 and V is TRBV9; D uncertain. The CDR3 extends over 12 amino acids. The germline CDR1 and CDR2 sequences are SGDLS and YYNGEE. Trimming removed 0 bases from V and 7 bases from J, with 7 bases in between. Looking up the rest from reference TRBV9 and TRBJ1-1 gives the full variable domain: DSGVTQTPKHLITATGQRVTLRCSPRSGDLSVYWYQQSLDQGLQFLIQYYNGEERAKGNILERFSAQQFPDLHSELNLSSLELGDSALYFCASSVEGNEAFFGQGTRLTVV.

The chain is built from TRBV7-6 and TRBJ2-7; D gene uncertain. The CDR3 runs to 14 residues. Germline CDR1 reads SGHVS; CDR2 reads FNYEAQ. Deletions cut 3 bases from V and 0 bases from J, with 9 bases between. CDR3 nucleotides: TGTGCCAGCAGCTTTGGCCTAGGCTCCTACGAGCAGTACTTC. It specifies CASSFGLGSYEQYF.

This clonotype was seen only a few times. The genes are TRBV20-1 and TRBJ2-4; D may be TRBD1 (6 bases). From germline, CDR1 is DFQATT and CDR2 SNEGSKA (reference sequence). V lost 6 bases to trimming and J lost 4 bases, with 10 bases between them. This CDR3 is 12 amino acids long. The CDR3 sequence: CSATGTKNIQYF. Here the CDR3 DNA reads TGCAGTGCAACCGGGACAAAAAACATTCAGTACTTC.

This clonotype appeared many times. The chain combines TRBV6-1 with TRBJ1-2, with 7 bases aligning to TRBD1. This CDR3 has 15 amino acids. V lost 4 bases, J lost 2 bases, and 7 bases stayed unmatched. CDR1 and CDR2 (germline): MNHNS, SASEGT. In nucleotides, the CDR3 is TGTGCCAGCAGTGCGACAGGGACCCCGAACTATGGCTACACCTTC. This gives the protein CASSATGTPNYGYTF.